The 23 T cell receptor beta chains below were found in one sample sequenced in a study of blood T cell repertoires in COVID-19. The repertoire was sequenced with immunoSEQ multiplex PCR; TCRdb's copy has only in-frame clones and lacks some. This table has roughly 120,000 clones, 75% to 90% appearing once. The source material was peripheral blood. These receptors were taken from a woman of 80 years or more with COVID-19, enrolled during active disease.

The CDR3 sequence: CASSYGGGVTYNEQFF. CDR3 nucleotide sequence: TGCGCCAGCAGCTACGGAGGGGGGGTAACCTACAATGAGCAGTTCTTC. V usage is TRBV5-1 and J usage is TRBJ2-1, with a tentative D call TRBD2 (7 bases). The length of the CDR3 is 16 residues. V lost 3 bases to trimming and J lost 2 bases, with 15 bases between them. Germline loops: CDR1 SGHRS, CDR2 YFSETQ.

This clone was recorded a few times. J is TRBJ1-6 and V is TRBV14, with D perhaps matching TRBD1 (5 bases). Germline V gene data show CDR1 as SGHDN and CDR2 as FVKESK. The CDR3 covers 12 residues. V was trimmed by 2 bases and J by 13 bases, leaving 9 bases between them. CDR3 sequence: CASSQWGEPLHF. The CDR3 coding sequence is TGTGCCAGCAGCCAATGGGGGGAGCCCCTCCACTTT.

Only a few counts were recorded for this clone. The chain carries TRBV12-5 and TRBJ2-2; D ambiguous. Germline CDR1 reads LGHNT; CDR2 reads FRNRAP. V lost 3 bases and J lost 4, with 12 bases in between. The CDR3 covers 15 residues. The CDR3 reads CASGLLLDSTGELFF. CDR3 DNA: TGTGCTAGTGGTTTATTGCTCGACTCCACCGGGGAGCTGTTTTTT.

This clone was found once. J is TRBJ1-4 and V is TRBV9; D possibly corresponds to TRBD1 (6 bases). Per the germline V gene, CDR1 is SGDLS and CDR2 is YYNGEE. V lost 0 bases and J 8 bases, leaving 11 bases between the germline ends. The CDR3 has 14 amino acids. The CDR3: CASSVAIGGEKLFF. Here the CDR3 DNA reads TGTGCCAGCAGCGTAGCAATAGGGGGAGAAAAACTGTTTTTT.

This chain joins TRBV5-1 and TRBJ2-7; possibly TRBD2 for D (5 bases). CDR1 is SGHRS, CDR2 YFSETQ, per germline. The CDR3 covers 13 residues. With 1 base removed from V and 5 bases from J, the gap between germline ends came to 10 bases. CDR3: CASSLLEAHEQYF. In nucleotides, the CDR3 is TGCGCCAGCAGCTTGTTGGAGGCGCACGAGCAGTACTTC.

This clone was seen just once. CDR3 loop: CASSFANRERNNEQFF. The CDR3 bases are TGCGCCAGCAGCTTTGCTAACCGGGAGAGGAACAATGAGCAGTTCTTC. V is TRBV5-1 and J is TRBJ2-1; a possible D gene is TRBD2 (6 bases). Germline CDR1 reads SGHRS; CDR2 reads YFSETQ. This CDR3 contains 16 residues. V lost 2 bases, J lost 5 bases, and 17 bases lay in between. The full variable domain, completed using reference TRBV5-1 and TRBJ2-1, is KAGVTQTPRYLIKTRGQQVTLSCSPISGHRSVSWYQQTPGQGLQFLFEYFSETQRNKGNFPGRFSGRQFSNSRSEMNVSTLELGDSALYLCASSFANRERNNEQFFGPGTRLTVL.

The chain employs TRBV6-5 and TRBJ2-2, with D unclear. Between the trimmed V and J ends, which lost 5 bases and 4 bases, there was a span of 11 bases. Per the germline V gene, CDR1 is MNHEY and CDR2 is SVGAGI. The CDR3 extends over 14 amino acids. The CDR3 sequence is CASSPGLATGELFF. CDR3 DNA: TGTGCCAGCAGTCCGGGTCTTGCCACCGGGGAGCTGTTTTTT.

The CDR3 DNA reads TGTGCCAGCAGCGCGGACAGGGGTGACACTGAAGCTTTCTTT. It specifies CASSADRGDTEAFF. This chain links TRBV6-5 with TRBJ1-1; 9 bases map to TRBD1. J lost 3 bases, V lost 6 bases, and 5 bases had no gene match. Per germline, CDR1 MNHEY and CDR2 SVGAGI. The length of the CDR3 is 14 residues.

The chain joins TRBV5-1 to TRBJ1-5; 7 bases agree with TRBD1. The CDR3 runs to 15 residues. The V gene's germline CDR1 is SGHRS and CDR2 YFSETQ. The J segment lost 4 bases and the V segment lost 5 bases, leaving 9 bases of the junction unmatched. The DNA of the CDR3 is TGCGCCAGCAGGCCGTCAGGGGGAGTAAATCAGCCCCAGCATTTT. Encoded protein: CASRPSGGVNQPQHF.

Only a few counts were recorded for this clone. The chain uses TRBV10-3 and TRBJ2-3; D is possibly TRBD1 (8 bases). CDR3 length: 16 amino acids. Trimming removed 4 bases from V and 7 bases from J, with 21 bases in between. Germline CDR1 is ENHRY and CDR2 is SYGVKD. As DNA, the CDR3 is TGTGCCATCAGTGCACAGGGGGGGCAGGGGGCGAATACGCAGTATTTT. Translation gives CAISAQGGQGANTQYF.

The chain combines TRBV19 with TRBJ2-7; 7 bases agree with TRBD1. This CDR3 has 14 residues. V shed 3 bases, J shed 5 bases, and the junction held 7 bases outside the gene matches. Germline V gene lookup returns CDR1 LNHDA and CDR2 SQIVND (reference sequence). CDR3 sequence: CASSMSLDRDEQYF. The CDR3 nucleotides are TGTGCCAGTAGTATGTCCCTCGACAGGGACGAGCAGTACTTC.

The rearrangement joins TRBV9 to TRBJ2-1; TRBD2 matches at 7 bases. With V trimmed by 4 bases and J by 2 bases, 18 bases remained unmatched. Germline V gene sequence: CDR1 SGDLS, CDR2 YYNGEE. This CDR3 is built from 19 residues. CDR3: CASSPSGGPGSGAYNEQFF. In nucleotides, the CDR3 is TGTGCCAGCAGCCCCAGTGGGGGACCCGGGAGCGGGGCCTACAATGAGCAGTTCTTC. The whole variable domain, remainder taken from reference TRBV9 and TRBJ2-1, is DSGVTQTPKHLITATGQRVTLRCSPRSGDLSVYWYQQSLDQGLQFLIQYYNGEERAKGNILERFSAQQFPDLHSELNLSSLELGDSALYFCASSPSGGPGSGAYNEQFFGPGTRLTVL.

The chain recombines TRBV3-1 (or the pseudogene TRBV3-2) with TRBJ1-4; D call uncertain. V gave up 8 bases and J gave up 8 bases, with 15 bases separating them. From germline, CDR1 is LGHDT and CDR2 YNNKEL (reference sequence). The CDR3 has 13 amino acids. The CDR3 region is CASEGGPLEKLFF. In DNA form, the CDR3 reads TGTGCCAGCGAAGGAGGGCCCCTGGAAAAACTGTTTTTT.

The chain couples TRBV11-2 to TRBJ1-1; D unresolved. Trimming cost V 2 bases and J 4 bases, with 11 bases left between them. The CDR3 runs to 14 residues. CDR1 and CDR2 from the germline V gene are SGHAT and FQNNGV. The CDR3 sequence: CASSLLEGGTEAFF. In nucleotides, the CDR3 is TGTGCCAGCAGCTTACTCGAAGGCGGCACTGAAGCTTTCTTT.

V is TRBV28 and J is TRBJ1-1; D gene uncertain. CDR3 size: 15 residues. Between the trimmed V and J ends, which lost 2 bases and 1 base, there was a span of 11 bases. The germline gives CDR1 MDHEN, CDR2 SYDVKM. The CDR3 region is CASSLLKLPNTEAFF. The CDR3, as DNA: TGTGCCAGCAGTTTACTAAAGTTACCGAACACTGAAGCTTTCTTT. The full variable domain, completed using reference TRBV28 and TRBJ1-1, is DVKVTQSSRYLVKRTGEKVFLECVQDMDHENMFWYRQDPGLGLRLIYFSYDVKMKEKGDIPEGYSVSREKKERFSLILESASTNQTSMYLCASSLLKLPNTEAFFGQGTRLTVV.

This sequence joins TRBV6-5 and TRBJ2-2; TRBD2 matches at 7 bases. Germline loops: CDR1 MNHEY, CDR2 SVGAGI. V lost 5 bases and J lost 4; bases outside the gene matches: 4. The CDR3 contains 14 residues. As DNA, the CDR3 is TGTGCCAGCAGTCGTAGGACTAGCACCGGGGAGCTGTTTTTT. This gives the protein CASSRRTSTGELFF.

This clone appeared once. The rearrangement joins TRBV4-2 to TRBJ2-2, with TRBD2 matching 11 bases. V shed 2 bases and J 1 base; nucleotides not matched to a gene: 3. Germline lookup yields CDR1 LGHNA and CDR2 YNFKEQ. The CDR3 runs 17 residues. The CDR3 loop is CASSQIGTSGNTGELFF. In DNA form, the CDR3 reads TGTGCCAGCAGCCAAATAGGGACTAGCGGGAACACCGGGGAGCTGTTTTTT.

This clone appeared once. This chain uses TRBV5-1 with TRBJ1-2, with a weak D call TRBD1 (6 bases). Deletions cut 6 bases from V and 2 bases from J, with 11 bases between. This CDR3 is 13 amino acids long. Germline-derived CDR1 and CDR2 are SGHRS and YFSETQ. CDR3 residues: CASNRDNNYGYTF. As DNA, the CDR3 is TGCGCCAGCAACCGGGACAACAACTATGGCTACACCTTC.

The rearrangement uses TRBV27 and TRBJ1-2; TRBD1 might be the D (6 bases). Trimming took off 3 bases at V and 8 bases at J, with 16 bases between the two ends. The CDR3 length is 14 residues. CDR1 is MNHEY and CDR2 is SMNVEV in the germline V gene (reference sequence). The CDR3 loop reads CASSFTGRLGGYTF. In DNA form, the CDR3 reads TGTGCCAGCAGTTTCACAGGGCGGCTAGGGGGCTACACCTTC.

This clone came up a few times. This chain connects TRBV18 to TRBJ2-3; 7 nucleotides match TRBD2. The germline V gene has CDR1 KGHSH and CDR2 LQKENI. This CDR3 has 16 amino acids. Unmatched junction bases numbered 14, after V lost 6 bases and J lost 5 bases. CDR3 nucleotides: TGTGCCAGCTCGCGGACTAGATTGGATGGGGGAGATACGCAGTATTTT. It specifies CASSRTRLDGGDTQYF.

V usage is TRBV12-5 and J usage is TRBJ2-2, with D possibly TRBD1 on 7 matching bases. CDR1 LGHNT and CDR2 FRNRAP come from the germline V gene. V gave up 7 bases and J gave up 5 bases, with 23 bases separating them. The CDR3 extends over 17 amino acids. CDR3 region: CASANPGQAAGTGELFF. DNA of the CDR3: TGTGCTAGTGCCAACCCCGGACAGGCCGCGGGGACCGGGGAGCTGTTTTTT.

The rearrangement joins TRBV6-6 to TRBJ1-2, with a tentative D call TRBD1 (6 bases). This CDR3 has 12 residues. V shed 9 bases and J shed 4 bases, with 12 bases lying between them. Per the germline V gene, CDR1 is MNHNY and CDR2 is SVGAGI (reference sequence). The CDR3 bases are TGTGCCAGTAGGGGGGGTGGCTATGGCTACACCTTC. Translated: CASRGGGYGYTF.

The chain couples TRBV12-3 or TRBV12-4 to TRBJ1-1; TRBD1 might be the D (5 bases). The CDR3 has 13 residues. V lost 5 bases, J lost 2 bases, and 9 bases lay in between. CDR3 residues: CASSIDSNTEAFF. CDR3 bases: TGTGCCAGCAGTATCGACAGCAACACTGAAGCTTTCTTT.